The 29 T cell receptor beta chains given below trace back to one sample, sequenced in a study of tumor and adjacent non-tumor tissue in lung cancer. This sample's RNA came from whole unsorted tissue. A modified ARM-PCR protocol with three rounds of nested PCR amplified TCRbeta. TCRdb re-called the multiplex PCR reads through MiXCR, storing one row per CDR3 protein. Among more than 60,000 distinct CDR3 sequences listed, around four fifths were seen once. Material for sequencing was lung tumor tissue. All receptors come from a woman between 45 and 60 years old with non-small cell lung cancer.

This clonotype occurred many times. The gene calls are TRBV4-2 and TRBJ2-3, with TRBD1 as a possible D gene (5 bases). Trimming removed 3 bases at V and 6 bases at J, with 7 bases between. The germline CDR1 and CDR2 sequences are LGHNA and YNFKEQ. The CDR3 totals 12 residues. CDR3 DNA: TGTGCCAGCAGCCACCAGGGTGATACGCAGTATTTT. The encoded protein is CASSHQGDTQYF.

Turning to this clonotype: Germline is not matched at one junction end, which may reflect a read error. The chain joins TRBV6-1 to TRBJ2-3; TRBD2 agrees at 14 bases. This CDR3 has 15 amino acids. Per the germline V gene, CDR1 is MNHNS and CDR2 is SASEGT. This chain's CDR3 is CARSGLAGGTDTQYF. DNA for the CDR3: TGTGCCAGAAGTGGACTAGCGGGAGGCACAGATACTCAGTATTTT.

The chain couples TRBV7-8 to TRBJ2-1, with D perhaps matching TRBD1 (6 bases). The CDR3 has 17 amino acids. In germline, CDR1 is SGHVS, CDR2 FQNEAQ. The CDR3 nucleotides are TGTATCAGCCGCCCCGGACAAGGGGGATACCGGGTCGATGAGCAGTTCTTC. This translates into CISRPGQGGYRVDEQFF.

This clonotype was detected only a few times. A read error may account for a junction end that differs from germline. This chain connects TRBV11-2 to TRBJ2-1; no definite D call. Germline loops: CDR1 SGHAT, CDR2 FQNNGV. The CDR3 covers 14 residues. The CDR3 DNA reads as TGTGCTAGCAACTTTGGCAGTGCCGATAATGAGCAGTTCTTC. Translating it yields CASNFGSADNEQFF.

This clonotype was counted at least ten times. The chain joins TRBV12-3 or TRBV12-4 to TRBJ2-1; a possible D gene is TRBD1 (6 bases). Trimming left V 4 bases short and J 5 bases short, with 9 bases between. The CDR3 is made up of 13 amino acids. CDR3 DNA sequence: TGTGCCAGCAGTTGGGGGCAGAACAATGAGCAGTTCTTC. This translates into CASSWGQNNEQFF.

This rearrangement joins TRBV11-2 to TRBJ1-2; D is uncertain. This CDR3 comprises 12 residues. Germline assignment: CDR1 SGHAT and CDR2 FQNNGV. Between the trimmed V and J ends, which lost 4 bases and 10 bases, there was a span of 13 bases. The CDR3 region is CASSSDTHDYTF. CDR3 nucleotide sequence: TGTGCCAGCAGCTCAGACACCCATGACTACACCTTC. The full variable domain, with the rest looked up from reference TRBV11-2 and TRBJ1-2, is EAGVAQSPRYKIIEKRQSVAFWCNPISGHATLYWYQQILGQGPKLLIQFQNNGVVDDSQLPKDRFSAERLKGVDSTLKIQPAKLEDSAVYLCASSSDTHDYTFGSGTRLTVV.

The V call is TRBV6-5, the J call TRBJ2-2; the D gene is possibly TRBD2 (8 bases). The CDR3 is made up of 14 amino acids. Germline loops: CDR1 MNHEY, CDR2 SVGAGI. CDR3 DNA: TGTGTCTGCGGGGTTAGCGGGACAGTCGGGGAGCTGTTTTTT. Amino acid sequence: CVCGVSGTVGELFF.

There are many counts of this clonotype. V gene TRBV28 combines with J gene TRBJ2-7, with 14 bases identical to TRBD2. Per germline, CDR1 MDHEN and CDR2 SYDVKM. Unmatched junction bases numbered 5, after V lost 5 bases and J lost 5 bases. CDR3 length: 15 residues. The CDR3 reads CASSGTSGRRNEQYF. In DNA form, the CDR3 reads TGTGCCAGCAGTGGGACTAGCGGGAGAAGAAACGAGCAGTACTTC.

The chain has TRBV29-1 and TRBJ2-1; 7 nucleotides agree with TRBD2. Germline trimming cut 7 bases from V and 12 bases from J; bases unmatched to any gene: 21. The CDR3 is 15 amino acids. CDR1 and CDR2 (germline): SQVTM, ANQGSEA. CDR3 nucleotides: TGCAGCGCCGAGGATGGGGTAGCGGGCTCCTATGTGCAGTTCTTC. Its translation is CSAEDGVAGSYVQFF.

As to this clonotype: Germline is not matched at one junction end, which may reflect a read error. DNA for the CDR3: TGCGGCGGCAGCCAAGAGAGGGGCGTCGGACTAGGGGCCTCAGATATGCAGTATTTT. It codes for CGGSQERGVGLGASDMQYF. The chain employs TRBV4-1 and TRBJ2-3; 7 bases map to TRBD2. Germline assignment: CDR1 MGHRA and CDR2 YSYEKL. The CDR3 length is 19 residues.

The chain carries TRBV12-3 or TRBV12-4 and TRBJ1-5; a possible D gene is TRBD2 (5 bases). The last part of the DNA fits TRBJ2-3 better; the J call may be wrong. This CDR3 region has 15 residues. CDR3 bases: TGTGCCAGCAGTTTAGCAGCAGGAGGTCATCAGCCCCAGTATTTT. Translated, it gives CASSLAAGGHQPQYF.

Points on this clonotype: At one end, the junction sequence differs from germline, possibly due to a read error. The CDR3 region is CAISDSTEPQPQHF. Here the CDR3 DNA reads TGTGCCATAAGTGACTCGACAGAGCCTCAGCCCCAGCATTTT. This chain connects TRBV10-3 to TRBJ1-5; TRBD1 is a possible D gene (5 bases). Germline CDR1 reads ENHRY; CDR2 reads SYGVKD. This CDR3 contains 14 residues.

To note about this clonotype: A read error may produce the germline difference seen at one junction end. The chain employs TRBV5-1 and TRBJ1-1; D gene unclear. CDR1 SGHRS and CDR2 YFSETQ come from the germline V gene. This CDR3 has 15 amino acids. The CDR3 DNA reads TGCTCCAGCAGCTTGCCTACGGCGATGAATACTGAAGCTTTCTTT. Protein sequence: CSSSLPTAMNTEAFF.

A note on this clonotype: Sequence at one end of the junction differs from germline and may be a read error. The gene calls are TRBV12-3 or TRBV12-4 and TRBJ2-6; D gene ambiguous. This CDR3 contains 13 residues. Here the CDR3 reads CASRVPEANVLTF. CDR3 nucleotides: TGTGCCAGCCGCGTTCCCGAGGCCAACGTCCTGACTTTT.

This clonotype came up a few times. The chain joins TRBV6-1 to TRBJ1-3; D is uncertain. Looked up from germline, CDR1 is MNHNS and CDR2 is SASEGT. The CDR3 runs 15 residues. The CDR3 loop is CASQNGLHPGNTIYF. Here the CDR3 DNA reads TGTGCTAGTCAAAACGGACTACACCCTGGAAACACCATATATTTT.

Points on this clonotype: One end of the junction is discordant with germline, which a read error may explain. The chain has TRBV6-6 and TRBJ1-1, with D perhaps matching TRBD1 (6 bases). CDR1 is MNHNY, CDR2 SVGAGI, per germline (reference sequence). The CDR3 covers 16 residues. The CDR3 nucleotides are TGTGTCAGCAGTTACTCTAAGGGGGGGAAGAACACTGAAGCTTTCTTT. Translation: CVSSYSKGGKNTEAFF.

The count of this clonotype is one. Sequence at one end of the junction differs from germline and may be a read error. J is TRBJ2-3 and V is TRBV20-1; D may be TRBD1 (5 bases). Looked up from germline, CDR1 is DFQATT and CDR2 is SNEGSKA (reference sequence). There are 14 residues in the CDR3. The CDR3 region is CSASGARNTDTQYF. In DNA, the CDR3 is TGCAGTGCTAGTGGGGCCCGCAACACAGATACACAGTATTTT.

On this clonotype: A much larger clone lies one base from this, so it may be a read error. This rearrangement joins TRBV5-1 to TRBJ2-7; D is unresolved. The CDR3 consists of 14 residues. The germline CDR1 and CDR2 sequences are SGHRS and YFSETQ. The chain's CDR3 is CASSLRTNPYDQYF. Written as DNA, the CDR3 is TGCGCCAGCAGCTTGCGAACAAATCCCTACGACCAGTACTTC. The entire variable domain, with the rest obtained from reference TRBV5-1 and TRBJ2-7, is as follows: KAGVTQTPRYLIKTRGQQVTLSCSPISGHRSVSWYQQTPGQGLQFLFEYFSETQRNKGNFPGRFSGRQFSNSRSEMNVSTLELGDSALYLCASSLRTNPYDQYFGPGTRLTVT.

This clonotype was counted a single time. A much larger clone differs from this one at a single base, so this may be a read error. CDR3 in DNA: TGTGCCAGCATCCGAGGGGATGGCAATGAGCCCCAGCATTTT. It codes for CASIRGDGNEPQHF. This chain links TRBV28 with TRBJ1-5; a weak D match, TRBD1 (5 bases). The CDR3 covers 14 residues. CDR1 is MDHEN, CDR2 SYDVKM, per germline. Based on the CDR3 plus reference TRBV28 and TRBJ1-5, the full variable domain is DVKVTQSSRYLVKRTGEKVFLECVQDMDHENMFWYRQDPGLGLRLIYFSYDVKMKEKGDIPEGYSVSREKKERFSLILESASTNQTSMYLCASIRGDGNEPQHFGDGTRLSIL.

About this clonotype: The conserved closing phenylalanine or tryptophan is absent in this CDR3, likely reflecting a read error. The rearrangement links TRBV29-1 to TRBJ1-1; TRBD1 aligns across 8 bases. J lost 3 bases, V lost 4 bases, and 7 bases had no gene match. Germline values: CDR1 SQVTM, CDR2 ANQGSEA. The CDR3 is made up of 14 amino acids. The CDR3 loop reads CSVGGGQVDTEAFL. In nucleotides, the CDR3 is TGCAGCGTTGGGGGGGGACAGGTCGACACTGAAGCTTTCCTT.

About this clonotype itself: No conserved phenylalanine or tryptophan ends this CDR3, so it is likely a read error. No DNA is shown, since the ends of the CDR3 on it are uncertain; the CDR3 is the one TCRdb lists. The chain carries TRBV28 and TRBJ2-7; the table names TRBD1, a call not compared with the DNA. Germline CDR1 MDHEN, CDR2 SYDVKM. The CDR3 is 18 residues long, ends included. CDR3 sequence: CASSWSFGTGWSSYEQYY.

Regarding this clonotype: Germline and junction disagree at one end, which may indicate a read error. This chain connects TRBV6-2 or TRBV6-3 to TRBJ2-1; D might be TRBD2 (6 bases). CDR3 size: 14 residues. CDR1 MNHEY and CDR2 SVGEGT come from the germline V gene. CDR3 nucleotides: TGTGCCAGCTGTTACCTAGGGGAGGTGGACGAGCAGTTCTTC. It encodes CASCYLGEVDEQFF.

As regards this clonotype: A much bigger clone sits one base away, suggesting this may be a read error. The chain is built from TRBV5-1 and TRBJ2-1, with TRBD1 identical over 8 bases. The CDR3 has 15 amino acids. V trimming: 7 bases; J trimming: 3 bases; junction bases outside the gene matches: 9. Germline CDR1 reads SGHRS; CDR2 reads YFSETQ. The CDR3 nucleotides read TGCGCCAGCTGGCCGGGGACAGGCTACTACAATGAGCAGTTCTTC. This sequence encodes CASWPGTGYYNEQFF.

This clonotype occurred many times. The chain is built from TRBV11-2 and TRBJ2-1; possibly TRBD2 for D (6 bases). The germline CDR1 and CDR2 sequences are SGHAT and FQNNGV. V lost 5 bases to trimming and J lost 4 bases, with 27 bases between them. The CDR3 contains 19 residues. In nucleotides, the CDR3 is TGTGCCAGCAGCAACCATCCCGTAGTCCGGGACTCGAGATACAATGAGCAGTTCTTC. Amino acids: CASSNHPVVRDSRYNEQFF.

This clonotype was counted many times. The junction departs from the called germline gene at one end, perhaps through a read error. The J gene is TRBJ1-1, the V gene TRBV7-9; no definite D call. CDR1 is SEHNR and CDR2 is FQNEAQ in the germline V gene (reference sequence). The CDR3 sequence is 14 residues long. The CDR3 spells CASGYSARNTEALF. The CDR3 nucleotides read TGTGCCAGCGGCTACTCCGCGAGGAACACTGAAGCTTTATTT. Based on the CDR3 plus reference TRBV7-9 and TRBJ1-1, the full variable domain is DTGVSQNPRHKITKRGQNVTFRCDPISEHNRLYWYRQTLGQGPEFLTYFQNEAQLEKSRLLSDRFSAERPKGSFSTLEIQRTEQGDSAMYLCASGYSARNTEALFGQGTRLTVV.

The chain recombines TRBV6-1 with TRBJ1-2; D perhaps matches TRBD1 (5 bases). The CDR3 runs 13 residues. From germline, CDR1 is MNHNS and CDR2 SASEGT. Trimming shortened V by 10 bases and J by 1 base, and 13 bases separated the two germline ends. The CDR3 sequence: CATQGGVNYGYTF. CDR3 coding DNA: TGTGCCACTCAAGGAGGGGTTAACTATGGCTACACCTTC.

This clonotype was seen ten or more times. V usage is TRBV5-1 and J usage is TRBJ1-4; no clear D gene. The CDR3 spans 14 residues. Germline-derived CDR1 and CDR2 are SGHRS and YFSETQ. V was pared by 0 bases and J by 7 bases, with 10 bases between. The CDR3 here is CASSLGEGREKLFF. DNA of the CDR3: TGCGCCAGCAGCTTGGGGGAAGGGCGTGAAAAACTGTTTTTT.

About this clonotype itself: A much larger clonotype is one base distant, so this may be a read error. CDR3 in amino acids: CSARSGLAGDGGDGKTQYF. The CDR3 DNA is TGCAGTGCTCGATCTGGACTAGCGGGAGATGGGGGTGACGGGAAGACCCAGTACTTC. This sequence joins TRBV20-1 and TRBJ2-5; 13 bases match TRBD2. V shed 5 bases, J shed 6 bases, and the junction held 21 bases outside the gene matches. The CDR3 length is 19 residues. Germline assignment: CDR1 DFQATT and CDR2 SNEGSKA (reference sequence).

Of note for this clonotype: A single base separates this from a much larger clone, so it may be a read error. The chain joins TRBV5-1 to TRBJ1-4; TRBD1 might be the D (5 bases). This CDR3 is built from 14 residues. Germline lookup yields CDR1 SGHRS and CDR2 YFSETQ. CDR3 in amino acids: CANSLGEGREKLFF. Written as DNA, the CDR3 is TGCGCCAACAGCTTGGGGGAAGGGCGTGAAAAACTGTTTTTT.